This TCR beta chain is from a study of technical replicates of blood from several donors. J lost 6 bases, V lost 0 bases, and 8 bases had no gene match. The CDR3 has 15 residues. The germline CDR1 and CDR2 sequences are LNHNV and YYDKDF (reference sequence). Using immunoSEQ multiplex PCR, the repertoire was profiled, and TCRdb retains in-frame clones only, with some absent. The sample lists 70,000 to 90,000 clones; roughly 94% were seen once. The receptor comes from a human donor in good health. Sequenced material: T cells isolated from PBMCs. J is TRBJ2-7 and V is TRBV15; 7 bases align to TRBD2. The CDR3 here is CATSREASGAGEQYF. For the CDR3, the DNA is TGTGCCACCAGCAGAGAGGCGAGCGGGGCTGGCGAGCAGTACTTC.